These 28 T cell receptor beta chains share one sample of origin, sequenced in a study of cytomegalovirus exposure and HLA in healthy donors (dated by TCRdb to the late 2010s). Preparation of the library involved the immunoSEQ multiplex PCR assay. The multiplex PCR relied on a mix of 60 forward primers for TCR Vbeta segments and 13 reverse primers for TCR Jbeta segments. The table was pulled from immuneACCESS by TCRdb, which kept in-frame rearrangements only. Such tables lose some clones; where checked, under half of the loss comes from unresolved V genes, and the rest has no known cause. Recorded for this sample are about 170,000 clones; roughly 72% of them occurred a single time. The top ten clonotypes cover around 7% of the sample. The sequenced material came from PBMCs. The source is a man in his forties or fifties in good health and CMV-seropositive.

This clone was seen once. The chain recombines TRBV11-2 with TRBJ2-1; tentative D call: TRBD1 (6 bases). This CDR3 has 14 amino acids. V lost 3 bases and J lost 4, with 10 bases in between. Germline loops: CDR1 SGHAT, CDR2 FQNNGV. CDR3 amino acids: CASSFGGQYNEQFF. CDR3 DNA sequence: TGTGCCAGCAGCTTCGGTGGACAGTACAATGAGCAGTTCTTC.

This sequence joins TRBV2 and TRBJ2-5, with a tentative D call TRBD2 (6 bases). V was pared by 0 bases and J by 4 bases, with 18 bases between. The CDR3 has 17 amino acids. CDR1 and CDR2 from the germline V gene are SNHLY and FYNNEI. CDR3 nucleotide sequence: TGTGCCAGCAGTGAAGCGCTTATGGCAGGGCGGGGAGAGACCCAGTACTTC. Translated, it gives CASSEALMAGRGETQYF.

This chain uses TRBV7-6 with TRBJ1-5; possible D gene TRBD1, 6 bases. This CDR3 has 13 residues. The V gene lost 6 bases and the J gene lost 4 bases, with 10 bases spanning the gap. The germline V gene encodes CDR1 SGHVS and CDR2 FNYEAQ. CDR3 sequence: CASSPGANQPQHF. The DNA for the CDR3 is TGTGCCAGCAGTCCAGGGGCAAATCAGCCCCAGCATTTT.

The chain has TRBV6-5 and TRBJ2-7; 7 bases are shared with TRBD2. Germline CDR1 is MNHEY and CDR2 is SVGAGI. There are 14 residues in the CDR3. Unmatched junction bases numbered 5, after V lost 2 bases and J lost 4 bases. CDR3 in amino acids: CASSYGGERYEQYF. The CDR3 DNA reads as TGTGCCAGCAGTTACGGGGGGGAGAGGTACGAGCAGTACTTC.

The rearrangement uses TRBV7-2 and TRBJ2-3; TRBD1 matches 8 bases. Germline CDR1 reads SGHTA; CDR2 reads FQGNSA. The CDR3 has 16 amino acids. V was clipped by 2 bases and J by 3 bases; unmatched bases: 7. As DNA, the CDR3 is TGTGCCAGCAGCTTAAGGACAGGGAGGATGACAGATACGCAGTATTTT. Encoded protein: CASSLRTGRMTDTQYF.

The chain carries TRBV5-6 and TRBJ2-3; 8 bases agree with TRBD2. Germline trimming cut 1 base from V and 6 bases from J; bases unmatched to any gene: 4. The length of the CDR3 is 14 residues. Germline CDR1 reads SGHDT; CDR2 reads YYEEEE. The CDR3 sequence: CASSLSGGADTQYF. CDR3 sequence (DNA): TGTGCCAGCAGCTTGTCCGGGGGGGCGGATACGCAGTATTTT.

The chain couples TRBV7-2 to TRBJ2-3; perhaps TRBD2 as D (6 bases). In germline, CDR1 is SGHTA, CDR2 FQGNSA. The CDR3 extends over 16 amino acids. V gave up 5 bases and J gave up 5 bases, with 20 bases separating them. The CDR3 DNA sequence: TGTGCCAGCAGCCCCGGTCCAGCGGACGGGGGAGATACGCAGTATTTT. Translating it yields CASSPGPADGGDTQYF.

This chain links TRBV6-5 with TRBJ1-2; TRBD1 matches 8 bases. The germline V gene has CDR1 MNHEY and CDR2 SVGAGI. The CDR3 has 16 amino acids. V dropped 2 bases and J dropped 8; count of bases not matched to a gene: 13. The CDR3 region is CASSYTALTGEGGYTF. CDR3 DNA: TGTGCCAGCAGTTACACGGCCCTGACAGGGGAAGGCGGCTACACCTTC.

V is TRBV6-6 and J is TRBJ2-7; TRBD1 agrees at 11 bases. The V segment lost 5 bases and the J segment 4 bases; nucleotides outside the gene matches: 7. The germline CDR1 and CDR2 sequences are MNHNY and SVGAGI (reference sequence). The CDR3 length is 15 residues. CDR3 nucleotide sequence: TGTGCCAGCAGTCTACCGGGACAGGGGGTGTACGAGCAGTACTTC. This encodes CASSLPGQGVYEQYF.

Only one count was recorded for this clone. J is TRBJ2-5 and V is TRBV7-2; the D is unclear. Germline CDR1 SGHTA, CDR2 FQGNSA. The CDR3 consists of 14 residues. Trimming shortened V by 5 bases and J by 5 bases, and 15 bases separated the two germline ends. The CDR3 reads CASSPRREKETQYF. The CDR3 bases are TGTGCCAGCAGCCCCCGGAGAGAGAAGGAGACCCAGTACTTC. The full variable domain, rest sourced from reference TRBV7-2 and TRBJ2-5, is GAGVSQSPSNKVTEKGKDVELRCDPISGHTALYWYRQSLGQGLEFLIYFQGNSAPDKSGLPSDRFSAERTGGSVSTLTIQRTQQEDSAVYLCASSPRREKETQYFGPGTRLLVL.

V gene TRBV2 combines with J gene TRBJ2-2; 7 bases fit TRBD1. The germline V gene encodes CDR1 SNHLY and CDR2 FYNNEI. This CDR3 spans 14 amino acids. The V gene end was trimmed by 7 bases and the J gene end by 6 bases; junction bases not matched to a gene: 8. The CDR3: CASMSTQGAGELFF. The CDR3 coding sequence is TGTGCCAGCATGTCGACGCAGGGGGCCGGGGAGCTGTTTTTT.

This chain uses TRBV27 with TRBJ2-1; 7 nucleotides line up with TRBD1. The CDR3 consists of 13 residues. Per germline, CDR1 MNHEY and CDR2 SMNVEV (reference sequence). J was trimmed by 2 bases and V by 6 bases; bases with no gene match: 1. CDR3 residues: CASRDRTYNEQFF. In nucleotides, the CDR3 is TGTGCCAGCAGGGACAGGACCTACAATGAGCAGTTCTTC.

This chain links TRBV5-1 with TRBJ2-1; weak D call: TRBD2 (6 bases). CDR3 length: 16 amino acids. With 6 bases removed from V and 1 base from J, the gap between germline ends came to 17 bases. Germline V gives CDR1 SGHRS, CDR2 YFSETQ. DNA for the CDR3: TGCGCCAGCACCTTTATGGGACTTAGATCCTACAATGAGCAGTTCTTC. Translating it yields CASTFMGLRSYNEQFF.

This chain joins TRBV19 and TRBJ1-1; D remains ambiguous. CDR1 and CDR2 from the germline V gene are LNHDA and SQIVND (reference sequence). The CDR3 is made up of 15 amino acids. Between the trimmed V and J ends, which lost 1 base and 5 bases, there was a span of 14 bases. The CDR3 DNA is TGTGCCAGTAGTATAGGGGTAGCGCCGAGTACTGAAGCTTTCTTT. This gives the protein CASSIGVAPSTEAFF.

The chain combines TRBV5-4 with TRBJ1-6; the D is unclear. This CDR3 is built from 15 residues. CDR1 and CDR2 (germline): SGHNT, YYREEE (reference sequence). V lost 0 bases to trimming and J lost 0 bases, with 4 bases between them. CDR3 sequence (DNA): TGTGCCAGCAGCTTGGAGAGCTCCTATAATTCACCCCTCCACTTT. It translates to CASSLESSYNSPLHF.

The chain has TRBV21-1 and TRBJ1-2; TRBD1 reflects the table's D call only, with no check against the DNA. TRBV21-1 is given as a pseudogene. The CDR3 runs to 16 residues. The CDR3 sequence is CASSKPEDRINYGYTF. The DNA of the CDR3 is TGTGCCAGCAGCAAGCCCGAGGACAGGATAAACTATGGCTACACCTTC.

In its sample, this clone was seen a few times. The rearrangement uses TRBV21-1 and TRBJ1-4; the table calls TRBD1, which could not be checked here. TRBV21-1 is an annotated pseudogene. The CDR3 contains 16 residues. The CDR3 nucleotides are TGTGCCAGCAGCAAGGTTGGGGGGACAGCAGATGAAAAACTGTTTTTT. Encoded protein: CASSKVGGTADEKLFF.

Comment on this clone: At one end the junction does not follow the germline gene, possibly because of a read error. The gene calls are TRBV27 and TRBJ2-7; 8 bases map to TRBD1. The CDR3 covers 15 residues. CDR1 is MNHEY and CDR2 is SMNVEV in the germline V gene (reference sequence). The CDR3 DNA reads as TGTGCCAGCAGTCTAGCCGGACAGGGTCCCTACGAGCAGCACTTC. It is translated as CASSLAGQGPYEQHF.

Written as DNA, the CDR3 is TGTGCCAGCAGCGTAGTATCTAGCGGGGGGCATTCCTACAATGAGCAGTTCTTC. As protein: CASSVVSSGGHSYNEQFF. The chain has TRBV9 and TRBJ2-1; TRBD2 aligns across 11 bases. Germline V CDR1 and CDR2: SGDLS, YYNGEE. With 0 bases clipped from V and 1 base from J, the junction kept 6 bases outside the gene matches. The CDR3 consists of 18 residues.

The chain links TRBV4-3 to TRBJ2-1, with TRBD2 matching 8 bases. Germline CDR1 LGHNA, CDR2 YSLEER. V was pared by 0 bases and J by 16 bases, with 11 bases of the junction left unmatched. The CDR3 contains 14 residues. This CDR3 reads CASSQDRSRTSFFF. Here the CDR3 DNA reads TGCGCCAGCAGCCAAGATCGTTCCAGGACTAGCTTTTTCTTC.

The chain recombines TRBV19 with TRBJ2-7; 9 nucleotides agree with TRBD1. With V trimmed by 5 bases and J by 4 bases, 6 bases remained unmatched. CDR3 size: 14 residues. From germline, CDR1 is LNHDA and CDR2 SQIVND (reference sequence). DNA for the CDR3: TGTGCCAGTAGTCCATCCGGGACAGGGTACGAGCAGTACTTC. Translating gives CASSPSGTGYEQYF.

This chain connects TRBV5-6 to TRBJ2-5, with D possibly TRBD1 on 6 matching bases. The V gene lost 2 bases and the J gene lost 11 bases, with 16 bases spanning the gap. The CDR3 totals 13 residues. Germline V gives CDR1 SGHDT, CDR2 YYEEEE. The CDR3 loop is CASSLRRKGEQYF. In nucleotides, the CDR3 is TGTGCCAGCAGCTTAAGAAGGAAGGGGGAGCAGTACTTC.

The chain combines TRBV27 with TRBJ1-6; tentative D call: TRBD1 (5 bases). Trimming removed 6 bases at V and 7 bases at J, with 16 bases between. The length of the CDR3 is 15 residues. Germline V CDR1 and CDR2: MNHEY, SMNVEV (reference sequence). CDR3 in amino acids: CASSLRQGWNSPLHF. CDR3 nucleotides: TGTGCCAGCAGCCTTCGGCAGGGATGGAATTCACCCCTCCACTTT.

V is TRBV9 and J is TRBJ1-3; a possible D gene is TRBD1 (5 bases). The CDR3 is 17 residues long. CDR1 is SGDLS, CDR2 YYNGEE, per germline. V was cut by 2 bases and J by 3 bases, with 18 bases left in between. CDR3 loop: CASSVLNVQGNGNTIYF. CDR3 coding DNA: TGTGCCAGCAGCGTTCTCAACGTGCAGGGCAATGGAAACACCATATATTTT.

Concerning this clone itself: Additional DNA sequences in this sample encode the identical CDR3. The rearrangement links TRBV2 to TRBJ1-1; 7 nucleotides agree with TRBD1. CDR3 length equals 14 residues. Germline V gives CDR1 SNHLY, CDR2 FYNNEI. J lost 2 bases, V lost 3 bases, and 3 bases had no gene match. In DNA, the CDR3 is TGTGCCAGCAGTGATTACAGGGGAAACACTGAAGCTTTCTTT. Encoded protein: CASSDYRGNTEAFF.

The chain has TRBV5-1 and TRBJ1-4; D not resolved. The CDR3 runs 12 residues. V lost 1 base, J lost 6 bases, and 4 bases lay in between. CDR1 and CDR2 (germline): SGHRS, YFSETQ. CDR3 loop: CASSLQDEKLFF. Written as DNA, the CDR3 is TGCGCCAGCAGCTTGCAGGATGAAAAACTGTTTTTT.

The chain uses TRBV7-3 and TRBJ2-2; 10 bases are shared with TRBD2. V shed 2 bases, J shed 6 bases, and the junction held 9 bases outside the gene matches. Per the germline V gene, CDR1 is SGHTA and CDR2 is FQGTGA. The CDR3 totals 17 residues. CDR3 sequence reads: CASSLPAGGLRPGELFF. The DNA for the CDR3 is TGTGCCAGCAGCTTACCAGCGGGGGGGCTTCGTCCCGGGGAGCTGTTTTTT.

V usage is TRBV19 and J usage is TRBJ1-2; D might be TRBD1 (6 bases). The CDR3 loop spans 15 amino acids. Trimming cost V 2 bases and J 4 bases, with 14 bases left between them. Germline V lookup: CDR1 LNHDA, CDR2 SQIVND (reference sequence). In DNA form, the CDR3 reads TGTGCCAGTAGTATATCCAGGGAGGGGGTCTATGGCTACACCTTC. Its protein product is CASSISREGVYGYTF.